What follows are 5 T cell receptor beta chains derived from one specimen sequenced in a study of shared clonotypes between healthy human individuals. Produced via immunoSEQ multiplex PCR; TCRdb's table is partial and in-frame only. The sample yields about 530,000 clones, almost 97% seen once. Sequences were obtained from naive CD4+ T cells sorted from blood. The subset: CD45RA+ positively selected. The receptors derive from a woman under 40 in good health.

The chain joins TRBV12-1 to TRBJ2-2; the table assigns TRBD2, which was not confirmed against the DNA. TRBV12-1 is tagged as a pseudogene. The CDR3 is 17 residues long. The CDR3 DNA reads TGTGCCAGCAGCTTTGCGAGACTAGCGGGAGTTCCCGGGGAGCTGTTTTTT. This gives the protein CASSFARLAGVPGELFF.

V gene TRBV5-1 combines with J gene TRBJ2-7; D uncertain. Germline values: CDR1 SGHRS, CDR2 YFSETQ. The length of the CDR3 is 13 residues. V lost 0 bases and J 6 bases, leaving 10 bases between the germline ends. For the CDR3, the DNA is TGCGCCAGCAGCTTGGACGGCCTCGGCGAGCAGTACTTC. Translating it yields CASSLDGLGEQYF.

The chain is built from TRBV5-1 and TRBJ1-3; D gene unclear. Trimming took off 0 bases at V and 1 base at J, with 5 bases between the two ends. The CDR3 totals 14 residues. Germline-derived CDR1 and CDR2 are SGHRS and YFSETQ. The CDR3 is CASSLVDSGNTIYF. Here the CDR3 DNA reads TGCGCCAGCAGCTTGGTGGATTCTGGAAACACCATATATTTT. Using reference TRBV5-1 and TRBJ1-3 for the parts outside the CDR3, the full variable domain is KAGVTQTPRYLIKTRGQQVTLSCSPISGHRSVSWYQQTPGQGLQFLFEYFSETQRNKGNFPGRFSGRQFSNSRSEMNVSTLELGDSALYLCASSLVDSGNTIYFGEGSWLTVV.

This rearrangement joins TRBV5-6 to TRBJ1-1; no clear D gene. Germline values: CDR1 SGHDT, CDR2 YYEEEE. This CDR3 is built from 15 residues. Trimming removed 1 base at V and 1 base at J, with 11 bases between. The CDR3 loop is CASSLQVKANTEAFF. CDR3 nucleotide sequence: TGTGCCAGCAGCTTGCAAGTAAAAGCGAACACTGAAGCTTTCTTT.

As DNA, the CDR3 is TGTGCCACCAGCGATAAGGTGGGACAGAACTATGGCTACACCTTC. It specifies CATSDKVGQNYGYTF. This chain links TRBV15 with TRBJ1-2; TRBD1 matches 7 bases. CDR3 length equals 15 residues. The germline CDR1 and CDR2 sequences are LNHNV and YYDKDF (reference sequence). Trimming took 5 bases from V and 2 from J; bases not matched to a gene: 8. Full variable domain (outside the CDR3, taken from reference TRBV15 and TRBJ1-2): DAMVIQNPRYQVTQFGKPVTLSCSQTLNHNVMYWYQQKSSQAPKLLFHYYDKDFNNEADTPDNFQSRRPNTSFCFLDIRSPGLGDTAMYLCATSDKVGQNYGYTFGSGTRLTVV.